A selection of T cell receptor beta chains follows, all from one sample in a study of T cells after yellow fever vaccination. In TCRdb, the 5' RACE reads were re-called with MiXCR into one record per CDR3 protein. In the table there are 250,000 to 350,000 distinct CDR3 sequences, around 8.6% of which are singletons. Material: CD4+ T cells sorted from PBMCs, obtained 5 days after the yellow fever booster vaccination. These receptors all come from a man between 18 and 35 years old who received the YFV17D yellow fever vaccine. CDR3s include the opening cysteine and the closing phenylalanine or tryptophan. The D gene is left open where the match is weak. The size entry is marked missing in some rows and otherwise reads once, few, many or a size class.

v_gene	j_gene	abundance	d_gene	CDR3aa	CDR3nt
TRBV5-1	TRBJ1-5	many	NA	CASAQGFNQPQHF	TGCGCCAGCGCCCAGGGGTTCAATCAGCCCCAGCATTTT
TRBV7-2	TRBJ2-5	NA	TRBD2	CASSFSGTSGGGETQYF	TGTGCCAGCAGCTTTTCCGGGACTAGCGGGGGAGGAGAGACCCAGTACTTC
TRBV20-1	TRBJ1-2	few	NA	CSASLGGGRGEGYTF	TGCAGTGCTAGCTTAGGTGGGGGCCGCGGTGAGGGCTACACCTTC
TRBV9	TRBJ2-1	NA	NA	CASSLSTRRDLRVRYNEQFF	TGTGCCAGCAGCCTATCAACAAGGCGTGACTTGAGGGTTCGATACAATGAGCAGTTCTTC
TRBV6-5	TRBJ1-1	few	NA	CASSYSPWAEAFF	TGTGCCAGCAGTTACTCCCCCTGGGCTGAAGCTTTCTTT
TRBV10-3	TRBJ1-5	few	NA	CAISVQRGSQPQHF	TGTGCCATCAGTGTTCAGCGGGGGAGTCAGCCCCAGCATTTT
TRBV20-1	TRBJ1-5	many	NA	CSASQGNQPQHF	TGCAGTGCGAGTCAGGGAAATCAGCCCCAGCATTTT
TRBV5-1	TRBJ2-3	NA	TRBD2	CASSEMTSGAGDTQYF	TGCGCCAGCAGCGAGATGACTAGCGGGGCCGGAGATACGCAGTATTTT
TRBV4-2	TRBJ1-5	few	NA	CASSQADTGSLHF	TGTGCCAGCAGCCAAGCCGACACAGGGTCTCTGCATTTT
TRBV24-1	TRBJ2-5	few	NA	CATSDPGQETQYF	TGTGCCACCAGTGACCCCGGGCAAGAGACCCAGTACTTC
TRBV18	TRBJ2-3	NA	NA	CASSPSEGRTDTQYF	TGTGCCAGCTCACCCTCCGAGGGGAGAACAGATACGCAGTATTTT
TRBV20-1	TRBJ2-1	few	TRBD2	CSVTSGGLTYNEQFF	TGCAGTGTGACTAGCGGGGGACTTACCTACAATGAGCAGTTCTTC
TRBV20-1	TRBJ2-1	NA	NA	CSARAPGAGSYNEQFF	TGCAGTGCTAGAGCCCCCGGGGCCGGCTCCTACAATGAGCAGTTCTTC
TRBV12-3/TRBV12-4	TRBJ1-6	NA	TRBD1	CASSWGQGNSPLHF	TGTGCCAGCAGTTGGGGACAGGGTAATTCACCCCTCCACTTT
TRBV5-1	TRBJ2-1	NA	NA	CASTEGPPRNEQFF	TGCGCCAGCACCGAGGGTCCCCCTCGCAATGAGCAGTTCTTC
TRBV3-1	TRBJ2-1	few	NA	CASRLGVWGYNEQFF	TGTGCCAGCCGGCTCGGAGTTTGGGGGTACAATGAGCAGTTCTTC
TRBV5-1	TRBJ2-3	NA	NA	CASGTLSTDTQYF	TGCGCCAGCGGGACTTTAAGCACAGATACGCAGTATTTT
TRBV4-3	TRBJ2-3	few	NA	CASSQDLSGPSTDTQYF	TGCGCCAGCAGCCAAGATCTGTCGGGGCCTAGCACAGATACGCAGTATTTT
TRBV4-3	TRBJ2-1	NA	NA	CASSQSPARRDEQFF	TGCGCCAGCAGCCAAAGCCCGGCCCGGCGGGATGAGCAGTTCTTC
TRBV10-3	TRBJ2-2	NA	TRBD2	CAIRGTSGATGELFF	TGTGCCATCAGGGGGACTAGCGGGGCCACCGGGGAGCTGTTTTTT
TRBV19	TRBJ2-2	many	NA	CASSMQGRTGELFF	TGTGCCAGTAGTATGCAGGGCAGAACCGGGGAGCTGTTTTTT
TRBV30	TRBJ2-4	NA	NA	CAWSAGPGAKNIQYF	TGTGCCTGGAGTGCTGGGCCGGGGGCCAAAAACATTCAGTACTTC
TRBV6-2/TRBV6-3	TRBJ2-2	NA	TRBD2	CASIKLAGGPTGELFF	TGTGCCAGCATCAAACTAGCGGGGGGGCCCACCGGGGAGCTGTTTTTT
TRBV28	TRBJ2-5	NA	TRBD2	CASTVAGWGQETQYF	TGTGCCAGCACCGTAGCGGGGTGGGGGCAAGAGACCCAGTACTTC
TRBV20-1	TRBJ2-3	few	NA	CSARGPLVKGLRWYF	TGCAGTGCTAGGGGACCACTAGTAAAGGGGTTAAGGTGGTATTTT
TRBV9	TRBJ1-2	many	NA	CASSVGQGYGYTF	TGTGCCAGCAGCGTAGGCCAGGGCTATGGCTACACCTTC
TRBV20-1	TRBJ2-3	medium-sized	TRBD2	CSAPSSLAGDTQYF	TGCAGTGCCCCCTCCTCTCTAGCGGGAGATACGCAGTATTTT
TRBV24-1	TRBJ1-2	few	TRBD1	CATSAGGSERGYTF	TGTGCCACCAGTGCAGGGGGCTCTGAGCGAGGCTACACCTTC
TRBV19	TRBJ1-1	few	NA	CASSQGRGINTEAFF	TGTGCCAGTAGTCAAGGTCGAGGGATTAACACTGAAGCTTTCTTT
TRBV2	TRBJ2-5	NA	NA	CASSGTPEYQETQYF	TGTGCCAGCAGCGGGACTCCCGAGTACCAAGAGACCCAGTACTTC
TRBV27	TRBJ2-7	many	NA	CASRVQGPSYEQYF	TGTGCCAGCAGGGTACAGGGTCCCTCCTACGAGCAGTACTTC
TRBV29-1	TRBJ1-2	few	TRBD1	CSVDNRDRDNGYTF	TGCAGCGTTGATAACCGGGACAGGGATAATGGCTACACCTTC
TRBV6-5	TRBJ1-5	few	NA	CASSYSRPRGQPQHF	TGTGCCAGCAGTTACTCCCGCCCCCGTGGTCAGCCCCAGCATTTT
TRBV4-1	TRBJ1-3	many	NA	CASSQGRAGGTAGSGNTIYF	TGCGCCAGCAGCCAAGGACGGGCTGGGGGGACCGCCGGATCTGGAAACACCATATATTTT
TRBV2	TRBJ2-5	few	NA	CASSVGLEETQYF	TGTGCCAGCAGTGTCGGGCTAGAAGAGACCCAGTACTTC
TRBV20-1	TRBJ1-4	NA	NA	CSATEGLTNEKLFF	TGCAGTGCTACGGAGGGGTTGACTAATGAAAAACTGTTTTTT
TRBV12-3/TRBV12-4	TRBJ1-1	NA	NA	CASSLTGAFF	TGTGCCAGCAGTTTGACGGGAGCTTTCTTT
TRBV7-2	TRBJ2-2	NA	NA	CASSRRPDHTGELFF	TGTGCCAGCAGCAGGAGACCGGATCACACCGGGGAGCTGTTTTTT
TRBV11-1	TRBJ2-3	NA	TRBD2	CASSLSSSGGADTQYF	TGTGCCAGCAGCTTGAGCTCTAGCGGGGGGGCAGATACGCAGTATTTT
TRBV4-1	TRBJ2-7	NA	TRBD2	CASSRVGTSGNSYEQYF	TGCGCCAGCAGCCGCGTCGGGACTAGCGGGAACTCCTACGAGCAGTACTTC
TRBV9	TRBJ2-5	few	NA	CASGTGQETQYF	TGTGCCTCGGGGACCGGGCAAGAGACCCAGTACTTC
TRBV9	TRBJ2-1	few	NA	CASSEGGGIYNEQFF	TGTGCCAGCAGCGAGGGGGGAGGTATTTACAATGAGCAGTTCTTC
TRBV20-1	TRBJ1-5	NA	NA	CSARRALGYGNQPQHF	TGCAGTGCTAGGAGGGCTTTGGGATATGGCAATCAGCCCCAGCATTTT
TRBV24-1	TRBJ2-5	NA	TRBD1	CATGGTGLETQYF	TGTGCCACCGGCGGGACAGGGCTAGAGACCCAGTACTTC
TRBV5-1	TRBJ1-2	many	NA	CASSLATTANYGYTF	TGCGCCAGCAGCTTGGCAACGACAGCTAACTATGGCTACACCTTC
TRBV5-1	TRBJ2-2	NA	NA	CASSLALRGNLNTGELFF	TGCGCCAGCAGCTTGGCTCTCCGCGGCAACCTGAACACCGGGGAGCTGTTTTTT
TRBV12-3/TRBV12-4	TRBJ1-5	many	TRBD1	CASSPDGTGNQPQHF	TGTGCCAGCAGTCCAGACGGGACAGGGAATCAGCCCCAGCATTTT
TRBV5-4	TRBJ2-5	NA	NA	CASSLDWRGQETQYF	TGTGCCAGCAGCTTGGATTGGAGGGGTCAAGAGACCCAGTACTTC
TRBV5-1	TRBJ2-1	many	NA	CASSSNGVSYNEQFF	TGCGCCAGCAGCTCCAACGGCGTATCCTACAATGAGCAGTTCTTC
TRBV7-7	TRBJ2-3	NA	TRBD2	CASSPGLAATDTQYF	TGTGCTAGCAGCCCGGGACTAGCGGCCACAGATACGCAGTATTTT
TRBV12-3/TRBV12-4	TRBJ1-1	few	TRBD1	CASSSLFPGQGNTEAFF	TGTGCCAGCAGCTCGTTATTCCCGGGACAGGGAAACACTGAAGCTTTCTTT
TRBV7-9	TRBJ2-3	many	NA	CASSLVAGANTDTQYF	TGTGCCAGCAGCTTAGTGGCGGGGGCGAACACAGATACGCAGTATTTT
TRBV15	TRBJ2-3	NA	NA	CATSRDGGGVDTQYF	TGTGCCACCAGCAGAGATGGGGGGGGCGTGGATACGCAGTATTTT
TRBV4-3	TRBJ2-2	many	NA	CASSQEEGPSGELFF	TGCGCCAGCAGCCAAGAAGAGGGCCCCTCCGGGGAGCTGTTTTTT
TRBV20-1	TRBJ2-1	NA	NA	CSARDNGRLLSYNEQFF	TGCAGTGCTAGAGATAACGGCAGACTACTCTCCTACAATGAGCAGTTCTTC
TRBV18	TRBJ2-5	NA	NA	CASSPGWRETQYF	TGTGCCAGCTCACCAGGCTGGAGGGAGACCCAGTACTTC